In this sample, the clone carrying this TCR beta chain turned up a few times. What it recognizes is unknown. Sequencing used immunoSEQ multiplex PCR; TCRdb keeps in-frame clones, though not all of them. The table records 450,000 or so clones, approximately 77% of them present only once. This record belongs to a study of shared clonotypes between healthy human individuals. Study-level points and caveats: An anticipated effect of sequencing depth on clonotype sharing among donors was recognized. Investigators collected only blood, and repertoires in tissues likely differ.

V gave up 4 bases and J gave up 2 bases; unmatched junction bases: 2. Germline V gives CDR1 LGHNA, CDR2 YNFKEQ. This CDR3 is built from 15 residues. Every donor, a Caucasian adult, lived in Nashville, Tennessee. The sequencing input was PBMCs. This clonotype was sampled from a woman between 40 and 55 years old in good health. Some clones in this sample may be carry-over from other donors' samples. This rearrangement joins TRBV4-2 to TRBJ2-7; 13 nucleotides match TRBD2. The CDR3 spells CASSPGLAGAYEQYF. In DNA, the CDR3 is TGTGCCAGCAGCCCAGGACTAGCGGGAGCCTACGAGCAGTACTTC.